This T cell receptor beta chain derives from a study of blood T cell repertoires in COVID-19. Study in general: Acute and convalescent COVID-19 samples came from the United States, Italy and Spain.

Generated by immunoSEQ multiplex PCR, the TCRdb table keeps only in-frame clones and is missing some. The profile shows 110,000 to 150,000 clones, approximately 80% of them singletons. Study members were between about 18 and 100 years old and lived in approximately 25 US regions. CDR1 is MDHEN and CDR2 is SYDVKM in the germline V gene. V was shortened by 8 bases and J by 0 bases, with 14 bases between the two germline ends. The CDR3 loop spans 14 amino acids. The clonotype was recovered from a woman aged 50 to 65 who had recovered from COVID-19. Sequencing input: PBMCs or T cells enriched from blood (not recorded which). This chain joins TRBV28 and TRBJ2-7; no clear D. This CDR3 is CASYRLQYSYEQYV. Written as DNA, the CDR3 is TGTGCCAGCTACAGATTACAATACTCCTACGAGCAGTACGTC.